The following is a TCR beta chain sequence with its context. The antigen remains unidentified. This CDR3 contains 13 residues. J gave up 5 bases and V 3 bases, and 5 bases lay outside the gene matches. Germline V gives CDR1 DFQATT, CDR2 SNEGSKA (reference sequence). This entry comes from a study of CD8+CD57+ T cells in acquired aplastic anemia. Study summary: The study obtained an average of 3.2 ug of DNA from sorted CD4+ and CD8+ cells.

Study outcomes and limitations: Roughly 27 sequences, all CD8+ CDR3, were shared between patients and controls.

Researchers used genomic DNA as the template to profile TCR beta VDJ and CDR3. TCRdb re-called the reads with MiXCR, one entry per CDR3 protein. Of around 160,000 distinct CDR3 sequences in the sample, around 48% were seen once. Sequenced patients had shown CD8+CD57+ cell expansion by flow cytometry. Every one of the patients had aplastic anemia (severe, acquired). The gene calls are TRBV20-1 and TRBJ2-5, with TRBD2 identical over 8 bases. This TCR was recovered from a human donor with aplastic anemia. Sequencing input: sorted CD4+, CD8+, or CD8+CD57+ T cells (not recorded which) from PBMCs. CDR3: CSASAAGVETQYF. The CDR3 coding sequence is TGCAGTGCTAGTGCAGCGGGAGTGGAGACCCAGTACTTC.